Included here is one T cell receptor (beta chain) sequence, with context. Its antigen has not been determined. There are no base qualities to consult, and no much larger clone falls within one base. After removal of 5 bases from V and 3 bases from J, the junction retains 7 bases not matched to a gene. The CDR3 measures 16 amino acids from cysteine to phenylalanine. Left in the record is the CDR3 DNA by itself, 48 bases read in frame from the first base. CDR1 and CDR2 are drawn from the germline V gene: SGHVS, FQNEAQ. To demonstrate the VDJtools post-analysis software, the study profiled TCR beta repertoires from the peripheral blood of about 13 young patients with multiple sclerosis. The multiple sclerosis patients were children and adolescents ranging in age from 6 to 15 years. The library was built by means of PCR. TCRdb lists the instrument as Illumina HiSeq 2500. To reduce PCR and sequencing biases, unique molecular identifiers were built into the TCR beta cDNA libraries. Every 1 to 10 million input T cells yielded 500,000 or so cDNA molecules, meaning each molecule approximated one T cell. The same protocol used for the earlier healthy control dataset was applied to prepare and sequence the patient libraries. Samples belonging to the same batch were prepared together, multiplexed and sequenced on a shared HiSeq lane. As for how the authors treated the data: MIGEC was used to process the raw barcoded reads, and molecular identifier groups with only a single read were discarded before consensus assembly and CDR3 extraction. Clonotype tables were post-analysed with VDJtools, and diversity was normalized by down-sampling all datasets to the smallest sample size. To correct batch-related cross-sample contamination, repertoire overlap clustering matched CDR3 amino acid sequences but not nucleotide sequences. The public sequencing data were trimmed at Q25 with fastp and processed into clonotypes with MiXCR by TCRdb, which kept only in-frame beta chains. Duplicate CDR3 protein sequences are folded into a single record with the most common DNA and genes. TCRdb, not the original authors, processed these V and J calls. This sample gives 250,000 to 300,000 distinct CDR3 sequences in total; 35% to 40% of them show up just once. Clones ranked in the top ten supply 4% to 6% of the sample.

This record belongs to a study of post-analysis software for immune sequencing data (dated by TCRdb to 2015 to 2017). Background for the entire study: Relapsing-remitting, secondary progressive and progressive-relapsing multiple sclerosis were recorded as disease courses, and subtype annotation was lacking for some patients. A subset of samples was prepared in parallel using single-end sample barcoding, then pooled and co-amplified after Illumina adapter ligation. The multiple sclerosis patient repertoires were compared with 10 to 12 previously published healthy control repertoires from donors aged about 6 to 28 years. Here is what the overall study found, with its caveats: The multiple sclerosis patient group was slightly younger than the control group. Patients showed significantly higher frequencies than controls for a handful of TRBV segments, among them TRBV5-6, TRBV5-1 and TRBV20-1. Normalized Chao1 diversity was significantly lower in multiple sclerosis patients than controls, suggesting substantial peripheral T-cell clonal expansion. Strong co-clustering of samples prepared in the same batch was shown by direct clustering with F measure, prompting a batch-effect correction.

The chain employs TRBV7-8 and TRBJ2-2; TRBD2 agrees with 9 junctional bases. What was sequenced was blood. The TCR comes from a girl between 10 and 17 years old with multiple sclerosis. The bases are TGTGCCAGCAGCCCGGCGGCGGGAGGGCACACCGGGGAGCTGTTTTTT. Its amino acids are CASSPAAGGHTGELFF.